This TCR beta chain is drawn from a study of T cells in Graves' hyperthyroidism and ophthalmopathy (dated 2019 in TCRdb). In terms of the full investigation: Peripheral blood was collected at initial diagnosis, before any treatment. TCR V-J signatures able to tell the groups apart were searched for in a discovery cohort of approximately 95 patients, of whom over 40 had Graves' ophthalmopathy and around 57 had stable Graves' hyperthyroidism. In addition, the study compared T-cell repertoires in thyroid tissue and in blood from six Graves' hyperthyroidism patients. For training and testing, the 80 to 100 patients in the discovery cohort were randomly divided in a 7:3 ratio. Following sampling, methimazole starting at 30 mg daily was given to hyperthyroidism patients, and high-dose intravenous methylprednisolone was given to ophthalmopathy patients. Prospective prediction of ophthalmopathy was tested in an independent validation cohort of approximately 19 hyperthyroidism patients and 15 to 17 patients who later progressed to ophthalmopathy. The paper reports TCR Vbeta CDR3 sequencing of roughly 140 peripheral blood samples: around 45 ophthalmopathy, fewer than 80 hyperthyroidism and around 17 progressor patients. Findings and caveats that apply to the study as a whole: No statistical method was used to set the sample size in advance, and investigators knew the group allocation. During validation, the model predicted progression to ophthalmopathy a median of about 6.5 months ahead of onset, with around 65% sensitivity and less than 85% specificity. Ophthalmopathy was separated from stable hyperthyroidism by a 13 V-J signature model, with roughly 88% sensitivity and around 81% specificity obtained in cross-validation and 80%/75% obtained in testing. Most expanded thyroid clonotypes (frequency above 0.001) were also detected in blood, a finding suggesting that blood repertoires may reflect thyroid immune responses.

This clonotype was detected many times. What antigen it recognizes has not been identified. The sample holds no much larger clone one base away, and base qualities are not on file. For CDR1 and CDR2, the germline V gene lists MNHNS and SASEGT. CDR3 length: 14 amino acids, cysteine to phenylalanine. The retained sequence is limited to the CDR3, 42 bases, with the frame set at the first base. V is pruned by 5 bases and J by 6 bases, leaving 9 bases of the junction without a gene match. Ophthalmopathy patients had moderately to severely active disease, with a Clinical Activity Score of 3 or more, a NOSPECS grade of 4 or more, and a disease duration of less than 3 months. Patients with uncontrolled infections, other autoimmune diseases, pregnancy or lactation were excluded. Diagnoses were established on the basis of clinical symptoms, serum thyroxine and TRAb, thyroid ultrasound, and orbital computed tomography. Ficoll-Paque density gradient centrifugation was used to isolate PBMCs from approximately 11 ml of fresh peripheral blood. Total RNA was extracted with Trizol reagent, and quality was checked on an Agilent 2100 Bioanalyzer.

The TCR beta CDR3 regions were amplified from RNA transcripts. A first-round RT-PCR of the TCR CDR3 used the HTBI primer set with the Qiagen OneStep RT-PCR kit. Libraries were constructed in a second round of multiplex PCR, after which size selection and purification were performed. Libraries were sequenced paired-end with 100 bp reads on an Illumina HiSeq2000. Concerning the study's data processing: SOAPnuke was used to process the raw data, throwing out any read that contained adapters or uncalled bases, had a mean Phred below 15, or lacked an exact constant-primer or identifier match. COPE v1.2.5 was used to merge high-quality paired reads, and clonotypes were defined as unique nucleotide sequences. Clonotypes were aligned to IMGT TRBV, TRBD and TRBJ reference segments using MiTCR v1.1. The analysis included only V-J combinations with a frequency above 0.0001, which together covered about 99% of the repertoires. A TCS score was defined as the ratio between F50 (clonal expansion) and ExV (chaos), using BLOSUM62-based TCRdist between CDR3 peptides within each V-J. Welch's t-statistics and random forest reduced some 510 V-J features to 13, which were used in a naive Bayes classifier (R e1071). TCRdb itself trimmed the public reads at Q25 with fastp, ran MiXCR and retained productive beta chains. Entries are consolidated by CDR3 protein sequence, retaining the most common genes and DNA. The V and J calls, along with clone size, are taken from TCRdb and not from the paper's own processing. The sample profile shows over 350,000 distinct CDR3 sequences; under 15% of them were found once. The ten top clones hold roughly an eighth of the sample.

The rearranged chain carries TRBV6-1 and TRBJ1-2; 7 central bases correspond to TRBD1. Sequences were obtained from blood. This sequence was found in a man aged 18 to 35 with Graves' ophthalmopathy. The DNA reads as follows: TGTGCCAGCAGTACTAATACAGGGGTGGATGGCTACACCTTC. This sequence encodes CASSTNTGVDGYTF.